This T cell receptor beta chain was recovered during a study of T cell responses to AZD1222 COVID-19 vaccine (dated by TCRdb to the early 2020s). About the full investigation: TCR sequencing was performed for roughly 250 trial participants, of whom about 200 were given two doses of AZD1222 and some 25 were given two doses of MenACWY control vaccine. Trial participants were enrolled into age subgroups of 18-55, 56-69 and 70-plus years, which contained roughly 140, 27 and 60 TCR-sequenced participants, respectively. The paper's findings and limits, for the study overall: Epitopes outside the regions mutated in the B.1.351 and B.1.1.7 variants were reportedly recognized by nearly half of the unique spike-specific TCRs. The whole spike protein was spanned by vaccine-associated CD4 TCRs, and dominant responses were seen in regions 160-218 and 743-854. Because no day 14 peak-response samples were available, repertoires were characterized only after the peak T cell response. After two AZD1222 doses, both the breadth and the depth of spike-specific TCRs were significantly higher than at day 0 and than in MenACWY recipients. In the small 56-69-year group, the increase in depth fell short of significance, most likely because of low power. Most participants were white British and females outnumbered males, and the authors suggested that clonal diversity may have been underestimated. Only a handful of AZD1222 recipients were SARS-CoV-2 seropositive at baseline, limiting conclusions about previously exposed vaccinees.

In the paper's terms, the time point label means: about 28 days (+/-7) after the second vaccine dose. AZD1222 recipients with second doses at about 4 weeks or about 12 weeks were pooled, because spike-specific TCR depth and breadth did not differ between schedules. Vaccinee samples were obtained from the UK trials COV001 and COV002, which included a single-blind randomized controlled phase 2/3 trial of AZD1222 (ChAdOx1 nCoV-19) in healthy adults. For TCRbeta chain sequencing, PBMC samples were collected from trial participants at day 0 and at day 28 after the second dose. Taken from cysteine to phenylalanine, the CDR3 has 16 residues. Here the CDR3 DNA is all that survives: 48 bases in frame from base 1. Trimming removed 3 bases from V and 3 bases from J, leaving 14 bases between the germline ends. CDR1 and CDR2 were assigned from the germline V gene as MRHNA and SNTAGT. This clone came up a few times. Its antigen is still unknown. No qualities accompany the bases; no much larger clone lies one base away.

The CDR3 regions of human TCRbeta chains were analyzed by immunosequencing. Turning to the authors' computational methods: TCRs in the repertoires were matched against a reference library of SARS-CoV-2-specific TCRs that had been generated with the MIRA antigen-specificity platform. Breadth meant the fraction of unique TCRs that were SARS-CoV-2-associated, whereas depth meant the fraction of total T cells that were SARS-CoV-2-associated. Using the MIRA data, each spike-specific TCR was mapped to the spike region that the TCR reacts to and placed in a CD4 or CD8 class. Log10-transformed breadth and depth values were compared by one-way ANOVA with Sidak's multiple comparisons tests. The immuneACCESS repertoire file appears here via TCRdb, limited to in-frame rearrangements. These files lack a portion of the clones; in checked studies, under half of the deficit traces to unresolved V genes, and the cause of the others is not known. That table gives V, J and clone size, and the DNA gave D and trimming. In all, the sample holds about 78,000 clones, and just over 90% of those were seen once. The ten biggest clones cover 3.3% of the sample.

Sequenced material: peripheral blood, taken 28 days after the second AZD1222 dose. This receptor was identified in an adult who received the AZD1222 COVID-19 vaccine. This sequence uses TRBV6-4 and TRBJ2-2, and the D gene may be TRBD1, 5 bases matching. The DNA is as follows: TGTGCCAGCAGTGAAAGCTCAAAGGGGTACACCGGGGAGCTGTTTTTT. The resulting protein is CASSESSKGYTGELFF.